The sequence of this T cell receptor beta chain was determined in a study of PD-1 blockade in classical Hodgkin lymphoma. Germline-derived CDR1 and CDR2 are LNHDA and SQIVND (reference sequence). CDR3 size: 18 residues. V was trimmed by 9 bases and J by 3 bases, leaving 30 bases between them. Repertoires were generated with immunoSEQ multiplex PCR, while TCRdb's copy carries only in-frame clones and drops some. The data contain about 47,000 clones, more than 75% of them singletons. The time point denotes: newly diagnosed, previously untreated cHL patient sample. This rearrangement joins TRBV19 to TRBJ2-7; tentative D call: TRBD2 (5 bases). This clonotype was obtained from a human donor with classical Hodgkin lymphoma. The sequenced sample consisted of peripheral blood mononuclear cells (PBMCs). Here the CDR3 DNA reads TGTGCCAGCCACCAAAACCGGGGTACCCCAATCCGTTTCTACGAGCAGTACGTC. Translated: CASHQNRGTPIRFYEQYV.